The clone carrying this TCR beta chain was found a few times. The data belong to a study of T-cell reconstitution after alpha-beta-depleted transplantation in children. TCRbeta library construction was performed incorporating unique molecular identifiers. In TCRdb, the PCR reads were re-called with MiXCR into one record per CDR3 protein. The repertoire consists of 200,000 to 300,000 distinct CDR3 sequences, with around 12% occurring once and the leading ten covering about 2.4%. Germline V gives CDR1 LNHDA, CDR2 SQIVND (reference sequence). The V segment lost 9 bases and the J segment 3 bases; nucleotides outside the gene matches: 8. This CDR3 comprises 13 residues.

This clonotype was sampled from a human donor who donated a stem cell graft to a child with acute lymphoblastic leukemia. Sequenced material: PBMCs from the stem cell graft donor, taken from the stem cell graft. This rearrangement joins TRBV19 to TRBJ2-7, with 7 bases that match TRBD1. The CDR3 DNA reads TGTGCCAGGGTACGCAGGGGGAGCTACGAGCAGTACTTC. Its protein product is CARVRRGSYEQYF.